The rows below give T cell receptor beta chains drawn from one sample of a study of blood T cell repertoires in COVID-19. Profiled with immunoSEQ multiplex PCR; TCRdb holds only in-frame clones, not every one. This table has 250,000 or so clones, more than 75% appearing once. The sample was PBMCs or T cells enriched from blood (not recorded which). The receptors here all came from a woman aged 50 to 60 who had been exposed to COVID-19. CDR3s include the opening cysteine and the closing phenylalanine or tryptophan. The D gene is left open where the match is weak. Clone size is shown for a subset of rows, as once, few, many or a class of expanded clone.

V	J	size	D	DNA	CDR3
TRBV7-2	TRBJ1-1	.	TRBD1	TGTGCCAGCAGCTTAGACAGGGGAAGAACTGAAGCTTTCTTT	CASSLDRGRTEAFF
TRBV19	TRBJ1-1	.	TRBD1	TGTGCCAGTAGTCCAAGACAGGGTCTAGAAGCTTTCTTT	CASSPRQGLEAFF
TRBV5-1	TRBJ1-1	.	.	TGCGCCAGCAGCTTGACAGGGATCGCTGAAGCTTTCTTT	CASSLTGIAEAFF
TRBV5-6	TRBJ1-2	.	.	TGTGCCAGCAGCTTAGGGCGGGACTATGGCTACACCTTC	CASSLGRDYGYTF
TRBV21-1	TRBJ2-1	.	.	TGTGCCAGCAGCACGGGATGTATAAGCGGGGGCTCCTACAATGAGCAGTTCTTC	CASSTGCISGGSYNEQFF
TRBV18	TRBJ1-6	few	.	TGTGCCAGCTCACCACAAGCAGGGATTAATTCACCCCTCCACTTT	CASSPQAGINSPLHF
TRBV19	TRBJ2-7	.	.	TGTGCCAGTAGCAATTCCGGGACGCCGCGGGGCGAGCAGTACTTC	CASSNSGTPRGEQYF
TRBV5-1	TRBJ1-2	.	.	TGCGCCAGCAGCTTGGCCGGCAGGGCTGCATTCTATGGAGAGGGCTACACCTTC	CASSLAGRAAFYGEGYTF
TRBV28	TRBJ2-3	.	.	TGTGCCAGCATCCCGGGGGGCCCCGGAGATACGCAGTATTTT	CASIPGGPGDTQYF
TRBV10-1	TRBJ2-7	.	.	TGCGCCAGCAGCTCGTCGAGGTCTCACGAGCAGTACTTC	CASSSSRSHEQYF
TRBV27	TRBJ1-2	.	.	TGTGCCAGCAGTCCCGACAGTCGCTCTGGCTACACCTTC	CASSPDSRSGYTF
TRBV3-1/TRBV3-2	TRBJ2-2	.	TRBD2	TGTGCCAGCAGCCAAGAGCCCCTAGCGGGGGTCTCCACCGGGGAGCTGTTTTTT	CASSQEPLAGVSTGELFF
TRBV7-2	TRBJ2-7	.	.	TGTGCCAGCGATGGGGGTAGCGGATACGAGCAGTACTTC	CASDGGSGYEQYF
TRBV2	TRBJ1-1	once	.	TGTGCCAGCACCGACCCAGTATCGAGGACTGAAGCTTTCTTT	CASTDPVSRTEAFF
TRBV11-2	TRBJ2-1	.	.	TGTGCCAGCAGCCACCCTTTATCATTAGTTTACAATGAGCAGTTCTTC	CASSHPLSLVYNEQFF
TRBV15	TRBJ2-7	once	.	TGTGCCACCAGCCCTCCGGAGGGTTGGAACGAGCAGTACTTC	CATSPPEGWNEQYF
TRBV7-2	TRBJ2-5	.	.	TGTGCCAGCAGCCTCGCGGTATACGAGGGGACCCAGTACTTC	CASSLAVYEGTQYF
TRBV7-6	TRBJ1-2	.	TRBD1	TGTGCCAGCAGCCCCCTCAGGGGGGAGGCTAACTATGGCTACACCTTC	CASSPLRGEANYGYTF
TRBV7-2	TRBJ2-1	once	.	TGTGCCAGCAGAGGGACAAGGGACGAGGGAAACTACAATGAGCAGTTCTTC	CASRGTRDEGNYNEQFF
TRBV11-3	TRBJ2-2	.	TRBD2	TGTGCCAGCAGCTTAAGCGGGGGCCTGAACACCGGGGAGCTGTTTTTT	CASSLSGGLNTGELFF
TRBV7-2	TRBJ2-5	.	TRBD1	TGTGCCAGCAGCTTAGGAGGGACAGAGAAGACCCAGTACTTC	CASSLGGTEKTQYF
TRBV6-1	TRBJ1-3	.	.	TGTGCCAGCAGTGAAGGGAGGTCAGACACCATATATTTT	CASSEGRSDTIYF
TRBV18	TRBJ1-1	.	.	TGTGCCAGCTCACCATTCCCCCTCTTTAACACTGAAGCTTTCTTT	CASSPFPLFNTEAFF
TRBV20-1	TRBJ1-1	few	.	TGCAGTGCTACCCGGAACACTGAAGCTTTCTTT	CSATRNTEAFF
TRBV18	TRBJ1-2	.	.	TGTGCCAGCTCACCACAAAGCGTGAGGTCTCCCCCTAACTATGGCTACACCTTC	CASSPQSVRSPPNYGYTF
TRBV11-2	TRBJ2-3	.	.	TGTGCCAGCAGCTTCACGGGGGTAACAGATACGCAGTATTTT	CASSFTGVTDTQYF
TRBV9	TRBJ2-1	few	.	TGTGCCAGCAGCGCTACAGGGAATGAGCAGTTCTTC	CASSATGNEQFF
TRBV7-2	TRBJ2-5	.	TRBD1	TGTGCCAGCAGGGACAGGCCCCAAGAGACCCAGTACTTC	CASRDRPQETQYF